This TCR beta chain emerged from a study of shared clonotypes between healthy human individuals. The naive CD8 subset, CD45RO-negative cells positively selected for CCR7, excluded terminally differentiated effector memory CD45RA+ cells. Profiling relied on immunoSEQ multiplex PCR, and the TCRdb table lists in-frame clones only, not all of them. The table has around 600,000 clones, around 96% seen once; the top ten hold over 0.095%. The length of the CDR3 is 17 residues. V gave up 0 bases and J gave up 5 bases; unmatched junction bases: 12. Germline V gene sequence: CDR1 LNHDA, CDR2 SQIVND (reference sequence).

The sample taken for sequencing was naive CD8+ T cells sorted from blood. The receptor's source is a woman aged 25 to 39 in good health. V is TRBV19 and J is TRBJ2-7; 8 positions agree with TRBD2. The CDR3 loop reads CASSIDLFSAGGDEQYF. CDR3 bases: TGTGCCAGTAGTATAGATCTATTTTCGGCGGGAGGAGACGAGCAGTACTTC.